The sequence of this T cell receptor (beta chain) was determined in a study of blood T cell repertoires in COVID-19. Using immunoSEQ multiplex PCR, the repertoire was profiled, and TCRdb retains in-frame clones only, with some absent. The sample yields almost 400,000 clones, around 87% seen once. The Seattle patients, enrolled during active infection, were followed longitudinally. The sequenced material came from peripheral blood. This receptor was taken from a woman between 55 and 75 years old with COVID-19, enrolled during active disease.

CDR3 sequence (DNA): TGTGCCAGCAGTTACGGTACAGTCACAGATACGCAGTATTTT. Residues: CASSYGTVTDTQYF. The chain carries TRBV6-5 and TRBJ2-3; D remains ambiguous. Germline V gives CDR1 MNHEY, CDR2 SVGAGI. This CDR3 has 14 residues. Trimming took 2 bases from V and 2 from J, leaving 8 bases between them.